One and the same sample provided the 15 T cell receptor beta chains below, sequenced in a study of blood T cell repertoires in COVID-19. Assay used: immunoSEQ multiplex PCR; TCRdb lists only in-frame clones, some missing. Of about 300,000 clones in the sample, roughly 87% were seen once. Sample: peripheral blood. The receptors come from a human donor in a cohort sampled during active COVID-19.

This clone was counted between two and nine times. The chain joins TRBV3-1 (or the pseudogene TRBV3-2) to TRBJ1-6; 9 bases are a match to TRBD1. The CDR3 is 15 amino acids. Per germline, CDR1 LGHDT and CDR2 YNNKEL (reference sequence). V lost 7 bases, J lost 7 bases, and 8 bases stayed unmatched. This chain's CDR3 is CASTLMGQGNSPLHF. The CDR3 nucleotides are TGTGCCAGCACCCTTATGGGACAGGGAAATTCACCCCTCCACTTT.

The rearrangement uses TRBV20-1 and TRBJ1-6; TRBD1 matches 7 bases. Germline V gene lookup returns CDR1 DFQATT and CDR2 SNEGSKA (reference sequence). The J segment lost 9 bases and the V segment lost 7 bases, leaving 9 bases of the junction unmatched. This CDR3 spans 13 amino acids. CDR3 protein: CSVNDRVGSPLHF. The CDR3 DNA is TGCAGTGTTAATGACAGGGTGGGTTCACCCCTCCACTTT.

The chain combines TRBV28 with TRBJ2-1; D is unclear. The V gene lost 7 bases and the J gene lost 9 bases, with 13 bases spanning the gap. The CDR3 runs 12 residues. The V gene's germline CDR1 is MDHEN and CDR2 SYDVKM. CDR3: CASNYPLSEQFF. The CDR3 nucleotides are TGTGCCAGCAACTACCCCCTTAGTGAGCAGTTCTTC.

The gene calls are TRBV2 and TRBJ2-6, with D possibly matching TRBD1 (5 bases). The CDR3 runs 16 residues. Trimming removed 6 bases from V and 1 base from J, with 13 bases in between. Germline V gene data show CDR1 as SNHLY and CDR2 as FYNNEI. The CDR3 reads CASRDTGHSGANVLTF. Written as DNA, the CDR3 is TGTGCCAGCAGAGACACAGGACATTCTGGGGCCAACGTCCTGACTTTC.

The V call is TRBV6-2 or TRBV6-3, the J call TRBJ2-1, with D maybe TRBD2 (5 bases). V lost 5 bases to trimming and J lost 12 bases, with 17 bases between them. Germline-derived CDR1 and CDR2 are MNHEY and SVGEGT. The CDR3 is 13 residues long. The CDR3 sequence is CASSPGQARGQFF. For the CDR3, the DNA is TGTGCCAGCAGTCCCGGGCAGGCCCGGGGGCAGTTCTTC.

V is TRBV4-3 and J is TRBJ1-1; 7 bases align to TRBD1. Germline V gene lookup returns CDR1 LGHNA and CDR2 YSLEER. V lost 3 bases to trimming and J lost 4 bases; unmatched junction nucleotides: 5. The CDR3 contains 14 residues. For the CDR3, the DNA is TGCGCCAGCAGCCACCTACAGGGGACCACTGAAGCTTTCTTT. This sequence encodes CASSHLQGTTEAFF.

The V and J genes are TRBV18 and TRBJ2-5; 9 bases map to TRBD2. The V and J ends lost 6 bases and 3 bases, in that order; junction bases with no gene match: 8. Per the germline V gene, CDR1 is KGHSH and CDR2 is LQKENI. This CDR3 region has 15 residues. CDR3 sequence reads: CASSSLSGRKETQYF. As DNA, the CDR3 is TGTGCCAGCTCCTCGCTTAGCGGGAGAAAAGAGACCCAGTACTTC.

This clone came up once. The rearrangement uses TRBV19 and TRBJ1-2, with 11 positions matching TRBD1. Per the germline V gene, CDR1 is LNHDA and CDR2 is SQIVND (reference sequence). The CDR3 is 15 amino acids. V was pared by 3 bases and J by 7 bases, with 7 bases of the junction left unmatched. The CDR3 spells CASSIIGQGAVGYTF. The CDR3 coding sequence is TGTGCCAGTAGTATCATCGGACAGGGGGCGGTTGGCTACACCTTC. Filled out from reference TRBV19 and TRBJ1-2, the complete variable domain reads DGGITQSPKYLFRKEGQNVTLSCEQNLNHDAMYWYRQDPGQGLRLIYYSQIVNDFQKGDIAEGYSVSREKKESFPLTVTSAQKNPTAFYLCASSIIGQGAVGYTFGSGTRLTVV.

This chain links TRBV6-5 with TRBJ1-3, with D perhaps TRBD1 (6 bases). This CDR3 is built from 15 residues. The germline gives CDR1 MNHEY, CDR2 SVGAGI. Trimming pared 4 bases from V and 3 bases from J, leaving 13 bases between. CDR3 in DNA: TGTGCCAGCAGTTTACAGGGTTTTGGTGGAAACACCATATATTTT. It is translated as CASSLQGFGGNTIYF.

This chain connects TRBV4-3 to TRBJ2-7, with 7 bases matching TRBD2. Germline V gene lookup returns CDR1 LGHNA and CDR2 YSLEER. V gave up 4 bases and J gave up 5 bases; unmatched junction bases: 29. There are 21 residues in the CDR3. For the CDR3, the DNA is TGCGCCAGCAGCCCGTTGCTAAGAATCCGGGGAGGGCCCAGTCGGACCAACGAGCAGTACTTC. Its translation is CASSPLLRIRGGPSRTNEQYF.

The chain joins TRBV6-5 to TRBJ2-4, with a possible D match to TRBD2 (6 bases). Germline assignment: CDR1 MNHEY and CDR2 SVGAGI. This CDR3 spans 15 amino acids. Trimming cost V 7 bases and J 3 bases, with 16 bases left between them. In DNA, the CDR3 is TGTGCCAGCACGTGGGAGGTCGGGGGCAAAAACATTCAGTACTTC. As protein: CASTWEVGGKNIQYF.

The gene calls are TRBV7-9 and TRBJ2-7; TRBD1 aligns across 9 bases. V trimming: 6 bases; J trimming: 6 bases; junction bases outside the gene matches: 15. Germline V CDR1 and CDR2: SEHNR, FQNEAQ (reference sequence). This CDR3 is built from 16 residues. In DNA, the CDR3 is TGTGCCAGCAGTTCCTCCGGGACAGGGTTTGAGGGCGAGCAGTACTTC. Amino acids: CASSSSGTGFEGEQYF.

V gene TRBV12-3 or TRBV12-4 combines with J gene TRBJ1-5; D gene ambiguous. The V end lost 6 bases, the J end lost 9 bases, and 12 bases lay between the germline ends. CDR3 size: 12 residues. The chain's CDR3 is CASSPRAWPQHF. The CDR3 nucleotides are TGTGCCAGCAGCCCCCGCGCATGGCCCCAGCATTTT.

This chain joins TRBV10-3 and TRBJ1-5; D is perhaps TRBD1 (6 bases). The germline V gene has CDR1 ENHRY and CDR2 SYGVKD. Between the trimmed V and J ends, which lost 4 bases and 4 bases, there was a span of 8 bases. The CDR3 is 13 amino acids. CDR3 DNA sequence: TGTGCCATCAGTGCAGACAGGAATCAGCCCCAGCATTTT. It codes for CAISADRNQPQHF.

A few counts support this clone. The CDR3 DNA sequence: TGTGCCAGCAGTGAAGCGGAGCGGTTTCAGTTCTTC. It is translated as CASSEAERFQFF. V usage is TRBV2 and J usage is TRBJ2-1, with a weak D call TRBD2 (5 bases). Germline V gene sequence: CDR1 SNHLY, CDR2 FYNNEI. This CDR3 has 12 amino acids. Trimming stripped 0 bases from V and 13 bases from J, with 10 bases between.